This T cell receptor beta chain comes out of a study of blood T cell repertoires in COVID-19. Study-level background: Donors in the United States, Italy and Spain gave samples during acute or convalescent COVID-19.

Germline V gives CDR1 SNHLY, CDR2 FYNNEI. Deletions cut 7 bases from V and 6 bases from J, with 24 bases between. The CDR3 is 17 amino acids. Profiling relied on immunoSEQ multiplex PCR, and the TCRdb table lists in-frame clones only, not all of them. The sample lists roughly 100,000 clones; about 85% were seen once. Material for sequencing was peripheral blood. The V and J genes are TRBV2 and TRBJ2-2, with D possibly matching TRBD2 (5 bases). This receptor was taken from a man aged 50-59 years in a cohort sampled during active COVID-19. This CDR3 reads CASTRESRVRSPGELFF. CDR3 nucleotide sequence: TGTGCCAGCACGAGGGAGTCAAGGGTTAGGTCTCCCGGGGAGCTGTTTTTT.